Following are 18 T cell receptor beta chains from one sample sequenced in a study of cytomegalovirus exposure and HLA in healthy donors. It was with 60 Vbeta and 13 Jbeta primers that the PCR ran. The repertoire was sequenced with immunoSEQ multiplex PCR; TCRdb's copy has only in-frame clones and lacks some. Of 100,000 to 150,000 clones in the sample, roughly four fifths were seen once. The source material was PBMCs. These receptors all come from a male donor in good health and CMV-seropositive.

The rearrangement uses TRBV14 and TRBJ2-7; 9 bases map to TRBD1. The CDR3 spans 15 residues. The germline CDR1 and CDR2 sequences are SGHDN and FVKESK. V lost 0 bases, J lost 4 bases, and 4 bases stayed unmatched. DNA for the CDR3: TGTGCCAGCAGCCAAGAGACAGGGGGTTTGTACGAGCAGTACTTC. As protein: CASSQETGGLYEQYF. Full variable domain (outside the CDR3, taken from reference TRBV14 and TRBJ2-7): EAGVTQFPSHSVIEKGQTVTLRCDPISGHDNLYWYRRVMGKEIKFLLHFVKESKQDESGMPNNRFLAERTGGTYSTLKVQPAELEDSGVYFCASSQETGGLYEQYFGPGTRLTVT.

The rearrangement links TRBV27 to TRBJ1-1; no clear D gene. Trimming removed 3 bases from V and 4 bases from J, with 9 bases in between. The CDR3 length is 13 residues. Germline V gives CDR1 MNHEY, CDR2 SMNVEV (reference sequence). CDR3: CASSFHEATEAFF. For the CDR3, the DNA is TGTGCCAGCAGTTTCCACGAGGCCACTGAAGCTTTCTTT.

The count of this clone is one. This chain uses TRBV7-6 with TRBJ1-4, with D tentatively TRBD1 (5 bases). Between the trimmed V and J ends, which lost 8 bases and 9 bases, there was a span of 22 bases. CDR3 size: 15 residues. In germline, CDR1 is SGHVS, CDR2 FNYEAQ. Here the CDR3 DNA reads TGTGCCAGCCAGCCGGGTGGGGGGGATAGGCAAAAACTGTTTTTT. Protein: CASQPGGGDRQKLFF.

This chain uses TRBV5-5 with TRBJ2-7; 10 bases fit TRBD1. Germline loops: CDR1 SGHKS, CDR2 YYEKEE (reference sequence). The CDR3 has 15 amino acids. Trimming removed 4 bases from V and 5 bases from J; junction bases left unmatched: 9. The DNA of the CDR3 is TGTGCCAGCAGCGTGGGACAGGGGAACGGAGACGAGCAGTACTTC. Its protein is CASSVGQGNGDEQYF.

This clone was seen a handful of times. The rearrangement joins TRBV7-9 to TRBJ1-5; TRBD1 matches 7 bases. CDR1 and CDR2 from the germline V gene are SEHNR and FQNEAQ (reference sequence). The CDR3 runs 14 residues. With 5 bases clipped from V and 4 bases from J, the junction kept 5 bases outside the gene matches. CDR3 region: CASSNNRGNQPQHF. The CDR3 nucleotides read TGTGCCAGCAGCAACAACAGGGGAAATCAGCCCCAGCATTTT.

The chain joins TRBV6-5 to TRBJ2-7, with no clear D. Between the trimmed V and J ends, which lost 0 bases and 6 bases, there was a span of 12 bases. Germline V gene lookup returns CDR1 MNHEY and CDR2 SVGAGI. This CDR3 region has 14 residues. This CDR3 is CASSYSSGNGEQYF. CDR3 DNA sequence: TGTGCCAGCAGTTACTCTTCAGGAAATGGCGAGCAGTACTTC.

V and J are TRBV28 and TRBJ2-7; no clear D gene. This CDR3 region has 12 residues. Trimming took off 3 bases at V and 4 bases at J, with 7 bases between the two ends. Germline CDR1 and CDR2: MDHEN and SYDVKM. The CDR3 is CASSFSNYEQYF. In DNA form, the CDR3 reads TGTGCCAGCAGTTTCTCTAATTACGAGCAGTACTTC.

This clone was recorded a few times. The chain employs TRBV29-1 and TRBJ2-7, with 7 bases that match TRBD1. Losses at the gene ends were 5 bases for V and 3 bases for J; bases not matched to a gene: 4. CDR1 and CDR2 (germline): SQVTM, ANQGSEA. This CDR3 contains 12 residues. CDR3 in DNA: TGCAGCGTTTATGACAGGGTCTACGAGCAGTACTTC. It translates to CSVYDRVYEQYF.

The chain links TRBV5-1 to TRBJ1-5; 8 bases agree with TRBD1. V lost 6 bases and J lost 5; bases outside the gene matches: 10. This CDR3 spans 15 amino acids. CDR1 is SGHRS and CDR2 is YFSETQ in the germline V gene. The CDR3 DNA is TGCGCCAGCACCGCGCGGACAGGGCCATATCAGCCCCAGCATTTT. Encoded protein: CASTARTGPYQPQHF.

This chain links TRBV5-1 with TRBJ1-4, with D possibly being TRBD1 (5 bases). Per the germline V gene, CDR1 is SGHRS and CDR2 is YFSETQ. CDR3 length equals 14 residues. With 4 bases removed from V and 5 bases from J, the gap between germline ends came to 12 bases. The CDR3 region is CASSLRQSNEKLFF. CDR3 bases: TGCGCCAGCAGCCTTCGACAGTCCAATGAAAAACTGTTTTTT.

The J gene is TRBJ2-7, the V gene TRBV29-1; 7 bases are a match to TRBD1. This CDR3 contains 12 residues. Losses at the gene ends were 3 bases for V and 3 bases for J; bases not matched to a gene: 2. Germline V CDR1 and CDR2: SQVTM, ANQGSEA. The CDR3 loop reads CSVEAGGYEQYF. The CDR3 DNA reads as TGCAGCGTTGAGGCAGGGGGCTACGAGCAGTACTTC.

The genes are TRBV25-1 and TRBJ1-1, with D perhaps TRBD1 (5 bases). The CDR3 contains 14 residues. Trimming removed 8 bases at V and 1 base at J, with 14 bases between. Germline V gene lookup returns CDR1 MGHDK and CDR2 SYGVNS. CDR3 region: CASGRGGSNTEAFF. CDR3 DNA sequence: TGTGCCAGCGGGAGGGGCGGGTCGAACACTGAAGCTTTCTTT.

V gene TRBV28 combines with J gene TRBJ1-2; D is undetermined. Between the trimmed V and J ends, which lost 9 bases and 3 bases, there was a span of 8 bases. The germline V gene has CDR1 MDHEN and CDR2 SYDVKM. The CDR3 has 11 amino acids. CDR3 sequence reads: CASLYDYGYTF. The CDR3, as DNA: TGTGCCAGTCTATACGACTATGGCTACACCTTC.

The chain carries TRBV30 and TRBJ2-7, with D maybe TRBD1 (5 bases). CDR3 length: 12 amino acids. Germline CDR1 is GTSNPN and CDR2 is SVGIG (reference sequence). With 6 bases removed from V and 5 bases from J, the gap between germline ends came to 14 bases. CDR3 sequence: CACGWGVDEQYF. The CDR3 DNA reads TGTGCCTGTGGATGGGGCGTCGACGAGCAGTACTTC.

The chain links TRBV5-4 to TRBJ2-1, with 13 bases matching TRBD2. The CDR3 runs to 16 residues. V shed 3 bases, J shed 7 bases, and the junction held 7 bases outside the gene matches. Germline CDR1 and CDR2: SGHNT and YYREEE (reference sequence). The CDR3 DNA reads as TGTGCCAGCAGCTCGCCGACTAGCGGGAGGATGAATGAGCAGTTCTTC. It encodes CASSSPTSGRMNEQFF.

This clone was picked up one time. The chain couples TRBV5-6 to TRBJ2-7, with a weak D call TRBD2 (6 bases). This CDR3 has 16 amino acids. Germline V gene lookup returns CDR1 SGHDT and CDR2 YYEEEE. V was cut by 4 bases and J by 6 bases, with 23 bases left in between. Written as DNA, the CDR3 is TGTGCCAGCAGCGCAACCCTAGCGCCCGATGGCATCGAGCAGTACTTC. This translates into CASSATLAPDGIEQYF.

The chain recombines TRBV7-2 with TRBJ2-3; 8 bases are a match to TRBD2. The length of the CDR3 is 14 residues. The ends lost 3 bases at V and 4 bases at J; junction bases unmatched: 3. Germline values: CDR1 SGHTA, CDR2 FQGNSA. In DNA, the CDR3 is TGTGCCAGCAGCTTCACTAGCGGCTCAGATACGCAGTATTTT. This translates into CASSFTSGSDTQYF.

The chain couples TRBV18 to TRBJ2-3; D perhaps matches TRBD1 (5 bases). V was cut by 2 bases and J by 2 bases, with 17 bases left in between. Germline V lookup: CDR1 KGHSH, CDR2 LQKENI. The CDR3 is 17 residues long. CDR3 residues: CASSPSSGQGNTDTQYF. CDR3 nucleotides: TGTGCCAGCTCACCATCCTCCGGCCAGGGTAACACAGATACGCAGTATTTT. Combining the CDR3 with reference TRBV18 and TRBJ2-3 gives the whole variable domain NAGVMQNPRHLVRRRGQEARLRCSPMKGHSHVYWYRQLPEEGLKFMVYLQKENIIDESGMPKERFSAEFPKEGPSILRIQQVVRGDSAAYFCASSPSSGQGNTDTQYFGPGTRLTVL.